Listed below are T cell receptor beta chains from one sample, sequenced in a study of identical twins. Via MiXCR, TCRdb re-called the 5' RACE reads, giving one row per CDR3 protein. Altogether 1.5 million to 2 million distinct CDR3 sequences are present, 32% being singletons, with the ten largest covering more than 0.25%. Sequenced sample: cord blood. The source is a newborn girl in good health. CDR3s include the opening cysteine and the closing phenylalanine or tryptophan. A D gene is named only where the DNA matches it firmly. Part of the rows lack a size; the others show once, few, many or a class for expanded clones.

j_call: TRBJ2-6; d_call: TRBD1; clone_size: .; v_call: TRBV5-1; cdr3_nt: TGCGCCAGCAGTGGACAGGGTCGTAACGTCCTGACTTTC; cdr3_aa: CASSGQGRNVLTF
j_call: TRBJ2-3; d_call: .; clone_size: once; v_call: TRBV4-2; cdr3_nt: TGTGCCAGCAGCCAAGGTCCCCTAGCGTCCACAGATACGCAGTATTTT; cdr3_aa: CASSQGPLASTDTQYF
j_call: TRBJ1-1; d_call: .; clone_size: .; v_call: TRBV2; cdr3_nt: TGTGCCAGCACGCGGGGTGATCCGAACACTGAAGCTTTCTTT; cdr3_aa: CASTRGDPNTEAFF
j_call: TRBJ2-3; d_call: .; clone_size: few; v_call: TRBV9; cdr3_nt: TGTGCCAGCAGCCCCTTAGCAATCACAGATACGCAGTATTTT; cdr3_aa: CASSPLAITDTQYF
j_call: TRBJ2-3; d_call: TRBD1; clone_size: .; v_call: TRBV28; cdr3_nt: TGTGCCAGTGCCCGGGACAGGGTCACAGATACGCAGTATTTT; cdr3_aa: CASARDRVTDTQYF
j_call: TRBJ1-6; d_call: TRBD1; clone_size: .; v_call: TRBV27; cdr3_nt: TGTGCCAGCACTCTACGCAGCCCCAGAGGGACAGGGGATAATTCACCCCTCCACTTT; cdr3_aa: CASTLRSPRGTGDNSPLHF
j_call: TRBJ2-5; d_call: .; clone_size: many; v_call: TRBV6-5; cdr3_nt: TGTGCCAGCAGTTACTCGACACCAAAAGAGACCCAGTACTTC; cdr3_aa: CASSYSTPKETQYF
j_call: TRBJ2-3; d_call: TRBD2; clone_size: few; v_call: TRBV7-2; cdr3_nt: TGTGCCAGCAGCCTTCCCCGGACTAGCGGGGGGGATACGCAGTATTTT; cdr3_aa: CASSLPRTSGGDTQYF
j_call: TRBJ2-1; d_call: .; clone_size: .; v_call: TRBV5-1; cdr3_nt: TGCGCCAGCAGCCCGCACCCTCAATACAATGAGCAGTTCTTC; cdr3_aa: CASSPHPQYNEQFF
j_call: TRBJ2-1; d_call: TRBD1; clone_size: .; v_call: TRBV20-1; cdr3_nt: TGCAGTGCCCCTAGGGGACAGGGCTATGAGCAGTTCTTC; cdr3_aa: CSAPRGQGYEQFF
j_call: TRBJ2-1; d_call: .; clone_size: many; v_call: TRBV9; cdr3_nt: TGTGCCAGCAGCCCCCCTCTCTACAATGAGCAGTTCTTC; cdr3_aa: CASSPPLYNEQFF
j_call: TRBJ2-5; d_call: .; clone_size: .; v_call: TRBV4-1; cdr3_nt: TGCGCCAGCAGCCAAGATTCAAGGGGCTTGGGGGAGACCCAGTACTTC; cdr3_aa: CASSQDSRGLGETQYF
j_call: TRBJ2-3; d_call: .; clone_size: .; v_call: TRBV27; cdr3_nt: TGTGCCAGCAGCTCCCTGGACTACCTCGGCACAGATACGCAGTATTTT; cdr3_aa: CASSSLDYLGTDTQYF
j_call: TRBJ2-5; d_call: .; clone_size: .; v_call: TRBV5-6; cdr3_nt: TGTGCCAGCAGCTTGACAGGGAGGGGTGTAGAGACCCAGTACTTC; cdr3_aa: CASSLTGRGVETQYF
j_call: TRBJ2-7; d_call: TRBD2; clone_size: .; v_call: TRBV3-1; cdr3_nt: TGTGCCAGCAGCCCCCTAAGGGCTAGCGGGCCCTACGAGCAGTACTTC; cdr3_aa: CASSPLRASGPYEQYF
j_call: TRBJ2-1; d_call: TRBD1; clone_size: .; v_call: TRBV7-8; cdr3_nt: TGTGCCAGCAGCCCGGTCGGGACAGCCTACAATGAGCAGTTCTTC; cdr3_aa: CASSPVGTAYNEQFF
j_call: TRBJ2-1; d_call: TRBD2; clone_size: .; v_call: TRBV20-1; cdr3_nt: TGCAGTGAGATAGGACTAGCATACAATGAGCAGTTCTTC; cdr3_aa: CSEIGLAYNEQFF
j_call: TRBJ1-6; d_call: .; clone_size: .; v_call: TRBV20-1; cdr3_nt: TGCAGTGCTCCCCCCGTACGCTTTTCCTATAATTCACCCCTCCACTTT; cdr3_aa: CSAPPVRFSYNSPLHF
j_call: TRBJ2-1; d_call: TRBD2; clone_size: .; v_call: TRBV6-5; cdr3_nt: TGTGCCAGCAGTTACGCAACTAGCGGGAGTCGAGAGCAGTTCTTC; cdr3_aa: CASSYATSGSREQFF
j_call: TRBJ2-7; d_call: .; clone_size: .; v_call: TRBV28; cdr3_nt: TGTGCCAGCAGTTTGTTGTTACAGGGGGGGAGCGAGCAGTACTTC; cdr3_aa: CASSLLLQGGSEQYF
j_call: TRBJ2-3; d_call: .; clone_size: many; v_call: TRBV12-3/TRBV12-4; cdr3_nt: TGTGCCAGCAGTTTAGGTTCGGGGGTCCCCCATACGCAGTATTTT; cdr3_aa: CASSLGSGVPHTQYF
j_call: TRBJ2-7; d_call: TRBD2; clone_size: few; v_call: TRBV4-2; cdr3_nt: TGTGCCAGCAGACAAACTAGCGTTTCCTACGAGCAGTACTTC; cdr3_aa: CASRQTSVSYEQYF
j_call: TRBJ2-3; d_call: TRBD1; clone_size: .; v_call: TRBV5-1; cdr3_nt: TGCGCCAGCAGCCCTGACAGGGCCCTCACAGATACGCAGTATTTT; cdr3_aa: CASSPDRALTDTQYF
j_call: TRBJ1-5; d_call: .; clone_size: .; v_call: TRBV5-1; cdr3_nt: TGCGCCAGCAGCTTGGGGGAGACCAATCAGCCCCAGCATTTT; cdr3_aa: CASSLGETNQPQHF
j_call: TRBJ1-2; d_call: TRBD1; clone_size: .; v_call: TRBV10-3; cdr3_nt: TGTGCCATCAGTGGGCAGGGGGCACCTTCCTATGGCTACACCTTC; cdr3_aa: CAISGQGAPSYGYTF
j_call: TRBJ2-4; d_call: .; clone_size: .; v_call: TRBV27; cdr3_nt: TGTGCCAGCAGACCCGACGTCCTGTCCAAAAACATTCAGTACTTC; cdr3_aa: CASRPDVLSKNIQYF
j_call: TRBJ1-2; d_call: .; clone_size: many; v_call: TRBV29-1; cdr3_nt: TGCAGCGTTGAAGGGGATGGCTACACCTTC; cdr3_aa: CSVEGDGYTF
j_call: TRBJ2-5; d_call: TRBD2; clone_size: .; v_call: TRBV11-2; cdr3_nt: TGTGCCAGCAGCTATACTAGCGGGGGGCTCAATGAGCAGTACTTC; cdr3_aa: CASSYTSGGLNEQYF
j_call: TRBJ1-1; d_call: .; clone_size: few; v_call: TRBV3-1; cdr3_nt: TGTGCCAGCAGCCCCCTTTCCCCCCGGAACACTGAAGCTTTCTTT; cdr3_aa: CASSPLSPRNTEAFF
j_call: TRBJ2-5; d_call: TRBD2; clone_size: few; v_call: TRBV4-2; cdr3_nt: TGTGCCAGCAGCCTCCACGGGACTACGCGCAATGAGCAGTACTTC; cdr3_aa: CASSLHGTTRNEQYF
j_call: TRBJ2-2; d_call: .; clone_size: .; v_call: TRBV20-1; cdr3_nt: TGCAGTGCGCCTGGGACCACACACGGGGAGCTGTTTTTT; cdr3_aa: CSAPGTTHGELFF